These 29 T cell receptor beta chains came from one sample sequenced in a study of beta chain features in type 1 diabetes. Study results and caveats: The study found moderately but significantly shorter TCRB CDR3s in all four CD4+ subsets of Type 1 diabetes patients.

For these TCRs, the target antigens are not known. cDNA synthesis used the whole RNA isolate, giving expressed TCRB sequences. Method: immunoSEQ multiplex PCR; TCRdb's copy keeps in-frame clones and lacks some. The data hold around 690,000 clones, with around 12% observed a single time. Sequencing was carried out using naive CD4+ T cells from blood. All receptors derive from a young man with type 1 diabetes.

In this sample, this clone turned up a few times. V usage is TRBV5-6 and J usage is TRBJ1-4; D remains unclear. The V gene lost 0 bases and the J gene lost 4 bases, with 10 bases spanning the gap. Germline V CDR1 and CDR2: SGHDT, YYEEEE. This CDR3 region has 15 residues. CDR3: CASSLGPVINEKLFF. DNA of the CDR3: TGTGCCAGCAGCTTGGGGCCAGTGATTAATGAAAAACTGTTTTTT.

The J gene is TRBJ1-5, the V gene TRBV10-2, with D maybe TRBD1 (5 bases). The CDR3 sequence is 15 residues long. V shed 3 bases and J shed 0 bases, with 9 bases lying between them. Germline V lookup: CDR1 WSHSY, CDR2 SAAADI. Here the CDR3 DNA reads TGCGCCAGCAGTGAATTACAGGTTAGCAATCAGCCCCAGCATTTT. Amino acids: CASSELQVSNQPQHF.

V gene TRBV4-3 combines with J gene TRBJ2-3; TRBD2 is a possible D gene (6 bases). This CDR3 comprises 16 residues. V lost 0 bases and J 0 bases, leaving 10 bases between the germline ends. From germline, CDR1 is LGHNA and CDR2 YSLEER. CDR3 bases: TGCGCCAGCAGCCAAGAGTGGGGGAGGAGCACAGATACGCAGTATTTT. It yields the protein CASSQEWGRSTDTQYF.

This chain connects TRBV19 to TRBJ2-3, with D perhaps assigned TRBD1 or TRBD2 (5 bases each). The CDR3 sequence is 15 residues long. From germline, CDR1 is LNHDA and CDR2 SQIVND (reference sequence). The V end was cut by 4 bases, the J end by 2 bases, with 13 bases between. For the CDR3, the DNA is TGTGCCAGTAGTACTCGGTGGGGGTCCACAGATACGCAGTATTTT. The encoded protein is CASSTRWGSTDTQYF.

The CDR3 DNA reads as TGTGCCAGCAGCCCCGGGACAGGGGAAGAGACCCAGTACTTC. It encodes CASSPGTGEETQYF. The chain links TRBV5-8 to TRBJ2-5; 10 bases are shared with TRBD1. J gave up 3 bases and V 4 bases, and 3 bases lay outside the gene matches. Germline CDR1 is SGHTS and CDR2 is YDEGEE. The CDR3 is 14 residues long.

This clone has a handful of counts. The chain carries TRBV7-2 and TRBJ2-1; D is perhaps TRBD2 (6 bases). The V and J ends lost 7 bases and 1 base respectively, with 14 bases between them. CDR3 length: 15 amino acids. CDR1 and CDR2 (germline): SGHTA, FQGNSA. CDR3 protein: CASNPGAGSYNEQFF. Written as DNA, the CDR3 is TGTGCCAGCAACCCTGGGGCGGGGTCCTACAATGAGCAGTTCTTC.

The gene calls are TRBV7-9 and TRBJ2-5; no definite D call. The length of the CDR3 is 13 residues. With 2 bases removed from V and 2 bases from J, the gap between germline ends came to 6 bases. Germline assignment: CDR1 SEHNR and CDR2 FQNEAQ (reference sequence). CDR3 sequence (DNA): TGTGCCAGCAGCTTAAATCAACAAGAGACCCAGTACTTC. It encodes CASSLNQQETQYF.

This clone was counted only a few times. The chain joins TRBV6-6 to TRBJ1-6; 7 nucleotides agree with TRBD1. Germline V gives CDR1 MNHNY, CDR2 SVGAGI (reference sequence). CDR3 length equals 15 residues. The trim removed 1 base at V and 7 bases at J, leaving 4 bases unmatched. The CDR3 loop reads CASSYWGTENSPLHF. The CDR3 nucleotides are TGTGCCAGCAGTTACTGGGGGACAGAGAATTCACCCCTCCACTTT.

A few counts support this clone. The chain uses TRBV29-1 and TRBJ1-2; 10 bases are shared with TRBD1. Germline CDR1 SQVTM, CDR2 ANQGSEA. The CDR3 extends over 13 amino acids. V was clipped by 3 bases and J by 7 bases; unmatched bases: 5. The CDR3, as DNA: TGCAGCGTTGATCGGGACAGGGGCTCTGGCTACACCTTC. Protein: CSVDRDRGSGYTF.

This rearrangement joins TRBV9 to TRBJ2-1, with 10 bases matching TRBD2. CDR1 is SGDLS and CDR2 is YYNGEE in the germline V gene. V was clipped by 3 bases and J by 7 bases; unmatched bases: 7. This CDR3 has 15 amino acids. In nucleotides, the CDR3 is TGTGCCAGCAGCGCCGTAGCGGGGGGCTCGAATGAGCAGTTCTTC. Amino acid sequence: CASSAVAGGSNEQFF.

The table lists this clone with a few counts. The chain joins TRBV27 to TRBJ1-2; TRBD1 might be the D (5 bases). The CDR3 consists of 13 residues. V was clipped by 6 bases and J by 3 bases, with 11 bases between them. CDR1 and CDR2 from the germline V gene are MNHEY and SMNVEV (reference sequence). The CDR3 coding sequence is TGTGCCAGCAGCAGGGAACAGCACTATGGCTACACCTTC. This sequence encodes CASSREQHYGYTF.

Ten or more counts support this clone. V is TRBV10-3 and J is TRBJ1-3; TRBD1 matches 7 bases. There are 14 residues in the CDR3. Trimming removed 5 bases from V and 7 bases from J; junction bases left unmatched: 8. Germline CDR1 is ENHRY and CDR2 is SYGVKD. In DNA form, the CDR3 reads TGTGCCATCAGTACCGATACAGGGGCCAACACCATATATTTT. Translated: CAISTDTGANTIYF.

The chain employs TRBV2 and TRBJ1-2, with 7 bases matching TRBD1. The germline V gene encodes CDR1 SNHLY and CDR2 FYNNEI. The CDR3 consists of 13 residues. V shed 8 bases and J 4 bases; nucleotides not matched to a gene: 7. The CDR3 loop reads CASEITGVYGYTF. The CDR3 bases are TGTGCCAGCGAAATCACAGGGGTCTATGGCTACACCTTC.

This clone occurred once. V usage is TRBV18 and J usage is TRBJ1-1; D perhaps matches TRBD1 (5 bases). Deletions cut 3 bases from V and 0 bases from J, with 8 bases between. CDR3 size: 14 residues. From germline, CDR1 is KGHSH and CDR2 LQKENI. In DNA, the CDR3 is TGTGCCAGCTCACCCGCAGGGCTGAACACTGAAGCTTTCTTT. Translation: CASSPAGLNTEAFF.

This clone was counted between two and nine times. This chain links TRBV7-3 with TRBJ1-1, with D perhaps TRBD1 (5 bases). The CDR3 loop spans 13 amino acids. V lost 5 bases to trimming and J lost 5 bases, with 12 bases between them. The V gene's germline CDR1 is SGHTA and CDR2 FQGTGA. For the CDR3, the DNA is TGTGCCAGCAGCCCCACCCAGGGAACTGAAGCTTTCTTT. Encoded protein: CASSPTQGTEAFF. Full variable domain (outside the CDR3, taken from reference TRBV7-3 and TRBJ1-1): GAGVSQTPSNKVTEKGKYVELRCDPISGHTALYWYRQSLGQGPEFLIYFQGTGAADDSGLPNDRFFAVRPEGSVSTLKIQRTERGDSAVYLCASSPTQGTEAFFGQGTRLTVV.

J is TRBJ1-1 and V is TRBV6-1; D is undetermined. V was cut by 2 bases and J by 6 bases, with 10 bases left in between. This CDR3 comprises 13 residues. The germline gives CDR1 MNHNS, CDR2 SASEGT. The chain's CDR3 is CASSEREAAEAFF. The DNA for the CDR3 is TGTGCCAGCAGTGAAAGGGAAGCGGCTGAAGCTTTCTTT.

This clone has only a few counts. V usage is TRBV11-3 and J usage is TRBJ2-7; 7 bases agree with TRBD1. Trimming at V came to 5 bases and at J to 5 bases, leaving 3 bases not matched to a gene. The germline CDR1 and CDR2 sequences are SGHNT and YENEEA. CDR3 length: 12 amino acids. The CDR3 coding sequence is TGTGCCAGCAGCAGACAGGGACACGAGCAGTACTTC. Amino acids: CASSRQGHEQYF.

V usage is TRBV18 and J usage is TRBJ2-5; D is unclear. Germline CDR1 is KGHSH and CDR2 is LQKENI. There are 13 residues in the CDR3. V was cut by 2 bases and J by 0 bases, with 4 bases left in between. CDR3 DNA sequence: TGTGCCAGCTCACCAGGGAACCAAGAGACCCAGTACTTC. Translation gives CASSPGNQETQYF.

The chain has TRBV11-2 and TRBJ2-5; 7 bases agree with TRBD1. The V segment lost 5 bases and the J segment 4 bases; nucleotides outside the gene matches: 7. Germline CDR1 reads SGHAT; CDR2 reads FQNNGV. This CDR3 is 14 amino acids long. In nucleotides, the CDR3 is TGTGCCAGCAGCGCGACAGGGTCGGGAGAGACCCAGTACTTC. Residues: CASSATGSGETQYF.

This clone appeared a few times. The chain carries TRBV7-2 and TRBJ2-2; no reliable D call. This CDR3 has 12 residues. Trimming removed 5 bases from V and 9 bases from J, with 10 bases in between. Germline assignment: CDR1 SGHTA and CDR2 FQGNSA. CDR3 sequence: CASSKTVRELFF. CDR3 in DNA: TGTGCCAGCAGCAAGACTGTGAGGGAGCTGTTTTTT. The variable domain in full, completed from reference TRBV7-2 and TRBJ2-2, reads GAGVSQSPSNKVTEKGKDVELRCDPISGHTALYWYRQSLGQGLEFLIYFQGNSAPDKSGLPSDRFSAERTGGSVSTLTIQRTQQEDSAVYLCASSKTVRELFFGEGSRLTVL.

In its sample, this clone was seen a few times. The chain recombines TRBV28 with TRBJ1-2; TRBD1 matches 9 bases. The length of the CDR3 is 13 residues. Germline values: CDR1 MDHEN, CDR2 SYDVKM. V dropped 5 bases and J dropped 8; count of bases not matched to a gene: 6. CDR3 sequence: CASSRDRAEGYTF. In nucleotides, the CDR3 is TGTGCCAGCAGTCGGGACAGGGCGGAAGGCTACACCTTC.

This rearrangement joins TRBV29-1 to TRBJ2-4, with 8 bases identical to TRBD2. Germline CDR1 SQVTM, CDR2 ANQGSEA. This CDR3 contains 14 residues. V lost 2 bases, J lost 5 bases, and 5 bases stayed unmatched. CDR3: CSVEWRGAENIQYF. In DNA, the CDR3 is TGCAGCGTTGAATGGCGGGGGGCCGAAAACATTCAGTACTTC.

J is TRBJ1-2 and V is TRBV5-6; D might be TRBD1 (5 bases). The CDR3 totals 15 residues. The germline CDR1 and CDR2 sequences are SGHDT and YYEEEE. V was clipped by 5 bases and J by 3 bases, with 17 bases between them. This CDR3 is CASRRQGALDYGYTF. The DNA for the CDR3 is TGTGCCAGCAGACGGCAGGGCGCTCTAGACTATGGCTACACCTTC.

The chain recombines TRBV21-1 with TRBJ2-1; TRBD1, as called in the table, went unchecked against the DNA. TRBV21-1 is a listed pseudogene. The CDR3 has 17 residues. The CDR3 reads CASSKLTDRANYNEQFF. The CDR3, as DNA: TGTGCCAGCAGCAAACTGACGGACAGGGCAAACTACAATGAGCAGTTCTTC.

This clone was observed a handful of times. The rearrangement joins TRBV7-9 to TRBJ1-1; D is possibly TRBD1 (5 bases). This CDR3 has 15 residues. Trimming left V 5 bases short and J 5 bases short, with 18 bases between. The germline CDR1 and CDR2 sequences are SEHNR and FQNEAQ (reference sequence). This CDR3 is CASSEPRRSGTEAFF. As DNA, the CDR3 is TGTGCCAGCAGCGAACCTCGTAGGTCAGGGACTGAAGCTTTCTTT.

The V and J genes are TRBV11-1 and TRBJ1-1; TRBD1 matches 11 bases. Germline V gives CDR1 SGHAT, CDR2 FQDESV (reference sequence). The CDR3 contains 13 residues. V lost 10 bases, J lost 12 bases, and 13 bases stayed unmatched. CDR3 region: CATPSDRGLATFF. CDR3 bases: TGTGCCACTCCTTCGGACAGGGGGCTTGCGACTTTCTTT.

The sample holds a few counts of this clone. The chain recombines TRBV5-1 with TRBJ2-7; possible D gene TRBD1, 5 bases. CDR1 is SGHRS and CDR2 is YFSETQ in the germline V gene. This CDR3 comprises 14 residues. Trimming left V 4 bases short and J 4 bases short, with 15 bases between. The CDR3 region has the DNA TGCGCCAGCAGCAGCCCGACAAAGGGGTACGAGCAGTACTTC. It codes for CASSSPTKGYEQYF.

This clone was observed a handful of times. The rearrangement links TRBV10-3 to TRBJ1-1; 7 nucleotides align to TRBD1. Germline assignment: CDR1 ENHRY and CDR2 SYGVKD. CDR3 length equals 11 residues. Losses at the gene ends were 7 bases for V and 8 bases for J; bases not matched to a gene: 4. The CDR3 is CAIIKDREAFF. In DNA, the CDR3 is TGTGCCATCATAAAGGACAGGGAAGCTTTCTTT.

This clone occurred a few times. The V gene is TRBV15, the J gene TRBJ1-4; no reliable D call. In germline, CDR1 is LNHNV, CDR2 YYDKDF (reference sequence). CDR3 length equals 17 residues. V lost 0 bases and J 0 bases, leaving 11 bases between the germline ends. CDR3 in amino acids: CATSRDKSFTTNEKLFF. CDR3 nucleotide sequence: TGTGCCACCAGCAGAGATAAGTCGTTTACAACTAATGAAAAACTGTTTTTT. Complete variable domain (other parts from reference TRBV15 and TRBJ1-4): DAMVIQNPRYQVTQFGKPVTLSCSQTLNHNVMYWYQQKSSQAPKLLFHYYDKDFNNEADTPDNFQSRRPNTSFCFLDIRSPGLGDTAMYLCATSRDKSFTTNEKLFFGSGTQLSVL.